This T cell receptor beta chain was profiled in a study of shared clonotypes between healthy human individuals (dated by TCRdb to 2018 to 2021). Study-level background: The cohort included three men and a couple of women between 18 and 49 years of age. To increase sequencing depth and limit assay-specific biases, different laboratories used diverse techniques to prepare libraries and sequence TCR repertoires. To estimate repertoire size and how much clonotype sharing occurs between individuals, the study deeply sequenced the blood TCR repertoires of five healthy adults. For each donor, CD4 naive and CD4 memory were each run on three plates, CD8 naive on two plates, and CD8 memory on one plate. Between about 0.94 and 8.9 billion PBMCs per donor were obtained by leukapheresis.

The donors were healthy, HIV-negative adults who had no recently reported acute infections or vaccinations. Only Caucasian adults living in Nashville, Tennessee, USA were represented among the donors. CD4+ T cells were enriched by magnetic negative selection; naive cells were then positively selected on CD45RA, and the negative fraction formed the memory subset. Blood was collected by leukapheresis, and PBMCs were isolated by Ficoll-Histopaque density gradient centrifugation and then cryopreserved in liquid nitrogen vapor phase. Analytical flow cytometry was used to check the purity and quantity of each magnetically sorted T cell population. Genomic DNA was isolated from each sorted fraction and quantified by UV absorbance on a Nanodrop 2000c. TCR CDR3 regions were amplified from genomic DNA by multiplex PCR using the deep immunoSEQ assay. Extracted genomic DNA from each cell subset was distributed evenly across all wells of several immunoSEQ 96-well plates, and each plate was treated as a replicate. For sorted subsets, around 200 ng genomic DNA, equal to about 30,000 T cell genomes, was loaded into each replicate PCR. Purified libraries were quantified with a Qubit 3.0 fluorometer, sized on a Bioanalyzer 2100, and re-quantified with the KAPA Library Quantification kit. Every immunoSEQ 96-well plate was sequenced on a dedicated single-read 150-cycle Illumina NextSeq 550 flow cell. The original methods were these. Because only junctional sequences without quality scores were contained in the immunoSEQ output, filtering matching that applied to full-length reads could not be performed. To assign V/J genes and CDR3, sequences were annotated using PyIR, a Python wrapper for IgBLAST v1.9, with IMGT germline references. Reads with weak V/J assignments (E-value above 1e-6), missing CDR3, stop codons, out-of-frame junctions, or ambiguous translated residues were removed. V3J clonotypes were defined as sequences sharing an identical inferred V gene, J gene, and CDR3 amino acid sequence. The percentage overlap between two repertoires was calculated by dividing the number of shared unique clonotypes by the size of the smaller repertoire. RTK rarefaction, the Chao1 estimator, and Recon v2.1 estimates of unobserved clonotypes were used to assess repertoire richness. Generation probabilities were computed with OLGA for all TCRbeta clonotypes obtained by the gDNA method from a few donors. In TCRdb, the immuneACCESS table is reduced to in-frame sequences with V and J assigned. These tables do not hold every clone; where another copy was compared, an unresolved V gene accounts for under half, and the others remain unexplained. V and J calls plus clone size are reproduced from that table; the DNA served to infer D and trimming. The sample table holds some 200,000 clones, of which 65% were seen once. 8.5% to 14% of the sample belongs to the ten largest clones.

Results the study describes overall, beyond this receptor: Compared with non-shared clonotypes, the clonotypes found in all four sorted-subset donors had higher generation probabilities. Only blood was sampled, and tissue TCR repertoires likely differ from those in blood. Based on pairwise subsampling, the degree of clonotype sharing among donors was expected to be affected by sequencing depth. Naive subsets generally had larger estimated clonotype richness than memory subsets. Rarefaction of sorted-subset datasets indicated incomplete sequencing despite the large sequencing depth. Because the study included a small number of donors, the genetic and exposure-history diversity represented was limited. Sharing across a few donors was observed for 5% to 6.5% of naive CD4, 3% to 4% of naive CD8, over 2% of memory CD4, and 0.4% of memory CD8 clonotypes.

Trimming takes 1 base from V and 5 bases from J, and the germline ends sit 8 bases apart. The CDR3 numbers 13 residues from cysteine through phenylalanine. Only the CDR3 region is kept as DNA, spanning 39 bases read in frame from base 1. CDR1 SGHDN and CDR2 FVKESK are derived from the germline V gene. This clone occurred a few times. Its antigen has not been determined. Base qualities are missing; no much larger clone stands one base away. This TCR was recovered from a man younger than 40 in good health. This sequence uses TRBV14 and TRBJ1-1; the D segment cannot be called with confidence. Sequencing was performed on memory CD4+ T cells sorted from blood. The sample's cell subset or site label is to be understood as: CD45RA-negative fraction. The nucleotide sequence is given as TGTGCCAGCAGCCAAGTGGACGAAACTGAAGCTTTCTTT. This sequence encodes CASSQVDETEAFF. This CDR3, with the reference TRBV14 and TRBJ1-1 proteins standing in past its ends, gives the full variable domain EAGVTQFPSHSVIEKGQTVTLRCDPISGHDNLYWYRRVMGKEIKFLLHFVKESKQDESGMPNNRFLAERTGGTYSTLKVQPAELEDSGVYFCASSQVDETEAFFGQGTRLTVV.